This T cell receptor beta chain originates from a study of follicular helper T cells after annual influenza vaccination (dated 2017 in TCRdb). With respect to the entire study: After each seasonal influenza vaccination, blood samples were collected on days 0, 7 and 28. To study recall of cTfh clones, some subjects were followed through successive annual vaccinations in the 2013-2014, 2014-2015 and 2015-2016 seasons. One week after vaccination, a second recruited cohort of 11 to 12 subjects (Table S1) displayed a similar ICOS+CD38+ cTfh response. Six subjects had multi-year samples: four covered two vaccination seasons and two covered three seasons. Samples from 2013-2014 were cryopreserved, whereas samples from about 2015 were processed immediately after collection. Paper-wide results and their limitations: ICOS+CD38+ cTfh clonality correlated with the frequency of that population, and its change correlated with the change in circulating plasmablast frequency. Successive annual vaccinations recalled a recurrent oligoclonal ICOS+CD38+ cTfh response that contained tetramer and AIM influenza-specific clonotypes. Because only roughly 9-22% of the analyzed cells gave productive TCRB sequences, there was no way to sample rare clonotypes. Day 7 ICOS+CD38+ clones were most often found later in ICOS-CD38- cTfh, suggesting that subset may serve as a memory reservoir.

As to this clone: The target of this receptor is not known. One base away there is no much larger clone; base qualities are not given.

V gives up 3 bases and J gives up 2 bases, and the segment between their germline ends measures 12 bases. The germline V gene provides CDR1 KGHSH and CDR2 LQKENI. Including cysteine and phenylalanine, the CDR3 has 15 amino acids. Here the CDR3 DNA is all that survives: 45 bases in frame from base 1. The intended sense of this specimen's time point label: 2014-2015 season, 7 days after vaccination. Seasonal inactivated influenza vaccine (Fluvarix) was administered to adults, and sorted blood CD4 subsets were tracked by TCRB sequencing before and after vaccination. To be eligible, subjects had to be community-dwelling and could not have received an influenza vaccine during the previous 6 months. Influenza vaccine contraindications, substance abuse, HIV/AIDS, active malignancy, immunomodulatory medication and active illness such as respiratory infection were included among the exclusion criteria. Per time point, between roughly 35 and 100 mL of blood was sampled. Non-naive CD4+CXCR5+PD-1+ cells were defined as circulating Tfh and were sorted into two fractions, ICOS+CD38+ and ICOS-CD38-. Ficoll-Paque PLUS or SepMate separation was used to isolate PBMC. Before DNA extraction, cell subsets were sorted from PBMC on a BD FACS Aria.

Library preparation was by the immunoSEQ multiplex PCR assay. Adaptive Biotechnologies handled the TCRB amplification, library preparation, sequencing and preliminary bioinformatics at Survey level resolution. For TCRB sequencing, genomic DNA from the sorted cTfh populations was amplified by multiplex PCR. The published analysis was carried out like this. Clonality was calculated in R as 1 minus normalized Shannon entropy, and the Gini index was calculated with the R package ineq. To get the overlap score, the summed counts of shared sequences were divided by the total counts of all sequences in both of the compared samples. Shared-clonotype significance used Fisher's exact test assuming a theoretical repertoire of 10^7 TCRB sequences. Imported from immuneACCESS, the table was reduced by TCRdb to in-frame sequences with V and J called. These copies leave out some clones; in studies compared against another copy, an unresolved V gene accounts for under half, and the cause of the remainder is not known. The V and J calls and clone size were taken over from that table, and D and trimming were inferred from the DNA. The sample data list 1,000 or so clones, and just over 85% of these were observed just once. The ten largest clonotypes hold roughly 5.2% of the sample.

The input for sequencing was CXCR5+ CD38+ circulating T follicular helper cells from blood, taken 7 days after influenza vaccination. According to the study, the label for this sample's cell subset or site signals: circulating Tfh, non-naive CD4+CXCR5+PD-1+ (ICOS+CD38+ or ICOS-CD38-). The chain joins TRBV18 to TRBJ2-3; TRBD2 might be the D gene, on 6 matching bases. This clonotype was obtained from an adult who received the influenza vaccine. At the DNA level, the sequence is TGTGCCAGCTCACCGGAGGGCTCTTTCACAGATACGCAGTATTTT. Its protein product is CASSPEGSFTDTQYF.